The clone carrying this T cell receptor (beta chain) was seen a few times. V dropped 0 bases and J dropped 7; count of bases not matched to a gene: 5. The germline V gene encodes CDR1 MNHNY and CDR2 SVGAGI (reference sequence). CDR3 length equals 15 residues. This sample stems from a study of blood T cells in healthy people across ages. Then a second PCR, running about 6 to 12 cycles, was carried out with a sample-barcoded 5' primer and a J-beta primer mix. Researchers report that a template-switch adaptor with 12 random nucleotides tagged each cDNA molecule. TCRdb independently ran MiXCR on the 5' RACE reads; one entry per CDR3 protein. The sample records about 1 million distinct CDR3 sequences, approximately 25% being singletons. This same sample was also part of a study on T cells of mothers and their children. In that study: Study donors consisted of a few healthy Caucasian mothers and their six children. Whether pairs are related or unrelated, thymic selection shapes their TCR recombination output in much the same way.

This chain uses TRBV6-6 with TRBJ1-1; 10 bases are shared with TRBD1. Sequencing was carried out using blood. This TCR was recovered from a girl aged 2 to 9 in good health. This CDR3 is CASSYSGQGSFEAFF. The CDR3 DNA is TGTGCCAGCAGTTACTCGGGACAGGGGTCATTTGAAGCTTTCTTT.